Below are 6 T cell receptor beta chains sequenced from a single sample in a study of cytomegalovirus exposure and HLA in healthy donors. Here immunoSEQ multiplex PCR was the method, and the copy in TCRdb shows in-frame clones only, minus some. Among about 140,000 clones listed, less than 90% were seen once. The source material was PBMCs. The receptors come from a man between 18 and 29 years old in good health and CMV-seronegative.

The chain carries TRBV11-3 and TRBJ2-1, with D perhaps TRBD2 (8 bases). Between the trimmed V and J ends, which lost 8 bases and 10 bases, there was a span of 21 bases. Per the germline V gene, CDR1 is SGHNT and CDR2 is YENEEA. This CDR3 region has 14 residues. In DNA, the CDR3 is TGTGCCAGCGGAGGGGACAGCGGGAGAGGGGAGCAGTTCTTC. Translated: CASGGDSGRGEQFF. Full variable domain (remainder filled in from reference TRBV11-3 and TRBJ2-1): EAGVVQSPRYKIIEKKQPVAFWCNPISGHNTLYWYLQNLGQGPELLIRYENEEAVDDSQLPKDRFSAERLKGVDSTLKIQPAELGDSAVYLCASGGDSGRGEQFFGPGTRLTVL.

This clone appeared a single time. The gene calls are TRBV5-1 and TRBJ2-1; D is unclear. The germline V gene has CDR1 SGHRS and CDR2 YFSETQ. The length of the CDR3 is 12 residues. Trimming removed 2 bases at V and 7 bases at J, with 7 bases between. CDR3 amino acids: CASSLAWNEQFF. The DNA for the CDR3 is TGCGCCAGCAGCTTAGCCTGGAATGAGCAGTTCTTC.

This chain joins TRBV2 and TRBJ1-4; tentatively, D is TRBD1 (6 bases). CDR1 SNHLY and CDR2 FYNNEI come from the germline V gene. V was trimmed by 7 bases and J by 6 bases, leaving 15 bases between them. The CDR3 is 14 amino acids. The CDR3 protein is CASTRDMVDEKLFF. The CDR3 coding sequence is TGTGCCAGCACCCGGGACATGGTTGATGAAAAACTGTTTTTT.

V gene TRBV11-2 combines with J gene TRBJ2-7; 10 bases map to TRBD2. The CDR3 is 14 amino acids. The V and J ends lost 5 bases and 4 bases, in that order; junction bases with no gene match: 5. Looked up from germline, CDR1 is SGHAT and CDR2 is FQNNGV. CDR3 sequence: CASSPSGSSYEQYF. In nucleotides, the CDR3 is TGTGCCAGCAGCCCTAGCGGGAGTAGTTACGAGCAGTACTTC.

The chain links TRBV5-1 to TRBJ2-2; no reliable D call. Germline lookup yields CDR1 SGHRS and CDR2 YFSETQ. V was shortened by 3 bases and J by 4 bases, with 7 bases between the two germline ends. CDR3 length: 13 residues. CDR3 sequence reads: CASSSRSTGELFF. CDR3 nucleotide sequence: TGCGCCAGCAGCTCCCGTAGCACCGGGGAGCTGTTTTTT.

The rearrangement uses TRBV6-5 and TRBJ1-2; 9 bases fit TRBD1. After removal of 5 bases from V and 3 bases from J, the junction contained 7 bases not matched to a gene. The CDR3 extends over 15 amino acids. CDR1 MNHEY and CDR2 SVGAGI come from the germline V gene. CDR3 DNA: TGTGCCAGCAGTGCGATCCGGGACAGGGACTATGGCTACACCTTC. This encodes CASSAIRDRDYGYTF.